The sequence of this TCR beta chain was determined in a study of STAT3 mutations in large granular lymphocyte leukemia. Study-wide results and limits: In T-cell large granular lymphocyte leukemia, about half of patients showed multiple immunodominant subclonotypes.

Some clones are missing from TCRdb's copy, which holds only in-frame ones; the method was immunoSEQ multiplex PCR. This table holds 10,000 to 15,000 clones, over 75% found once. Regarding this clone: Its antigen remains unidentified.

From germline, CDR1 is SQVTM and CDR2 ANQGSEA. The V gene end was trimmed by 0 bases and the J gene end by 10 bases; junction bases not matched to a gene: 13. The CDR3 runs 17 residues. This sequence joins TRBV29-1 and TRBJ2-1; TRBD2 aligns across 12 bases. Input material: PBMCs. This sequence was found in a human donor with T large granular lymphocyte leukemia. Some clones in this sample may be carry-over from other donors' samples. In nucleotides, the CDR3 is TGCAGCGTTGAAGATCGAGGTTCGGCTAGCGGGAGGGTGGAGCAGTTCTTC. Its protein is CSVEDRGSASGRVEQFF.